This T cell receptor beta chain was recovered during a study of blood T cell repertoires in COVID-19. Study context: Acute-phase and convalescent COVID-19 samples originated in the United States, Italy and Spain. Nucleic acid was either cDNA or gDNA, and it came from T cells, B-cell-depleted T cells, or PBMCs.

This clone was observed a handful of times. Original processing methods: Quantification of nucleated cells was approximated via reference gene primer amplification. Clones were read by immunoSEQ multiplex PCR, and TCRdb kept only the in-frame ones, dropping some. Clone size and V and J calls were adopted from that table, with D and trimming inferred from the DNA. Here the sample spans around 250,000 clones, 80% to 85% being singletons. CDR1 SNHLY and CDR2 FYNNEI come from the germline V gene. The CDR3 consists of 13 residues. Germline trimming cut 8 bases from V and 3 bases from J; bases unmatched to any gene: 3.

The clonotype originates from a young woman with acute or convalescent COVID-19. Sequencing was performed on peripheral blood. The rearrangement joins TRBV2 to TRBJ1-1; 10 positions agree with TRBD1. Written as DNA, the CDR3 is TGTGCCAGCTCGGGACAGGGGCACACTGAAGCTTTCTTT. It is translated as CASSGQGHTEAFF.